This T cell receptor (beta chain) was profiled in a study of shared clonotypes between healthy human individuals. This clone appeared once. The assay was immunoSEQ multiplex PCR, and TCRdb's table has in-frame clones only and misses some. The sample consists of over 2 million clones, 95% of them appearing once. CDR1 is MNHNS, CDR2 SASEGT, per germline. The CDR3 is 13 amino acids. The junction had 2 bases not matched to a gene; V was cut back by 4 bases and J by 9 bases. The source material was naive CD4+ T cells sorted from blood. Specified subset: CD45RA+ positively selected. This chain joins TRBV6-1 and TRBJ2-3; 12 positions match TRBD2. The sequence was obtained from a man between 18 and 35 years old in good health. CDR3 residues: CASSGGLAGTQYF. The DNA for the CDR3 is TGTGCCAGCAGTGGAGGACTAGCGGGGACGCAGTATTTT.